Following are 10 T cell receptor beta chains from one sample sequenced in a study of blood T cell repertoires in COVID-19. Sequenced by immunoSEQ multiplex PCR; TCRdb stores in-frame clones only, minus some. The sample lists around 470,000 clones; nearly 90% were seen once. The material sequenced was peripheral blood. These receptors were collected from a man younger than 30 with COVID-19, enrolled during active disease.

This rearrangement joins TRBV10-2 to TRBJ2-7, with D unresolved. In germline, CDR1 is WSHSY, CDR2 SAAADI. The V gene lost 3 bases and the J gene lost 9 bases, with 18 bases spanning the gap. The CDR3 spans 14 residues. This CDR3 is CASSDYSEPLGQYF. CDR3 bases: TGCGCCAGCAGTGACTACAGTGAGCCCCTCGGGCAGTACTTC.

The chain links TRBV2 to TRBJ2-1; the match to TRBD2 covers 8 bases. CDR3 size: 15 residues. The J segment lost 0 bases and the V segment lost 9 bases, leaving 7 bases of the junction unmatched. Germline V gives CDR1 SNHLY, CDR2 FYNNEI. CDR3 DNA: TGTGCCAGGAGCCGGGGGGGGAGCTCCTACAATGAGCAGTTCTTC. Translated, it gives CARSRGGSSYNEQFF.

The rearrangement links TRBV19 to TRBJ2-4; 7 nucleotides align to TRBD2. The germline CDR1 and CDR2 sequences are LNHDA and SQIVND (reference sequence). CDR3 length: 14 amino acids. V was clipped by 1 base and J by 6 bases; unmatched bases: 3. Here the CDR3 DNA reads TGTGCCAGTAGTATAGGGCTAGCGGCAAACATTCAGTACTTC. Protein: CASSIGLAANIQYF.

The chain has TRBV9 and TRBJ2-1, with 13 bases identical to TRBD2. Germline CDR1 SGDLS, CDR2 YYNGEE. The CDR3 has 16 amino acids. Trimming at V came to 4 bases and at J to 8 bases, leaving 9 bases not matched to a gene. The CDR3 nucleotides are TGTGCCAGCAGCCCCCGGACTAGCGGGAGTAGCTATGAGCAGTTCTTC. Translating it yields CASSPRTSGSSYEQFF.

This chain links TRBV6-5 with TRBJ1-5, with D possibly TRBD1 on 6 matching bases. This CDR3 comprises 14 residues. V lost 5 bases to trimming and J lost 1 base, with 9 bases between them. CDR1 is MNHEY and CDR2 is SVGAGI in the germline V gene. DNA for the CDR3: TGTGCCAGCAGTCAACAGGGCAGCAATCAGCCCCAGCATTTT. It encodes CASSQQGSNQPQHF.

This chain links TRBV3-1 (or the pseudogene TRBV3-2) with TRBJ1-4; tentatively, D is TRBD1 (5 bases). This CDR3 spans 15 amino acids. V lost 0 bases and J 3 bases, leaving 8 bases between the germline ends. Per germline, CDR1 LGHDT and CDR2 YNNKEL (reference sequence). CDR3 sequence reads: CASSQDWTPNEKLFF. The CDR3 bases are TGTGCCAGCAGCCAAGATTGGACACCTAATGAAAAACTGTTTTTT.

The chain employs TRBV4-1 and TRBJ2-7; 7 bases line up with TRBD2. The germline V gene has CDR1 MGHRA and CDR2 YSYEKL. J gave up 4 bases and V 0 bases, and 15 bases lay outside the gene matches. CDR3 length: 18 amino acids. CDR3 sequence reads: CASSQDTASGKSPYEQYF. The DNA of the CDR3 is TGCGCCAGCAGCCAAGATACGGCTAGCGGAAAGAGTCCGTACGAGCAGTACTTC.

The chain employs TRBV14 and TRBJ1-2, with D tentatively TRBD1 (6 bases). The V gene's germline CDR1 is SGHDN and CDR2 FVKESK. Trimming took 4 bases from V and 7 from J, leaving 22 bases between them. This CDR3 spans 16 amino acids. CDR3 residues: CASSPLDSPRQGGYTF. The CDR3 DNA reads TGTGCCAGCAGCCCCCTGGACAGCCCCCGGCAAGGTGGCTACACCTTC.

The CDR3: CASSYYRQGGHEQYF. The CDR3 bases are TGTGCCAGCAGTTACTACCGACAGGGCGGTCACGAGCAGTACTTC. The chain employs TRBV6-5 and TRBJ2-7, with TRBD1 identical over 7 bases. The CDR3 sequence is 15 residues long. V was clipped by 1 base and J by 5 bases; unmatched bases: 8. Germline lookup yields CDR1 MNHEY and CDR2 SVGAGI.

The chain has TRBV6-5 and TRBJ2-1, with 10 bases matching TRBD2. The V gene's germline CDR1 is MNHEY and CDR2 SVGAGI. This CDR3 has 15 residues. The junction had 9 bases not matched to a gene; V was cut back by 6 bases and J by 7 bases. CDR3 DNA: TGTGCCAGCAGGCGAACGGCTAGCGGGAGTAATGAGCAGTTCTTC. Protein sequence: CASRRTASGSNEQFF.